This is a list of T cell receptor beta chains from one sample in a study of a mutant IDH1 vaccine in newly diagnosed glioma. The protocol was immunoSEQ multiplex PCR, while the TCRdb copy is restricted to in-frame clones and leaves out a portion. The table lists 60,000 to 75,000 clones, around 83% of them singletons. Here the sequenced sample was peripheral blood mononuclear cells (PBMCs), taken from a glioma patient treated with radiotherapy, temozolomide or both. The receptors were sampled from a woman younger than 35 with glioma. Some clones in this sample may be carry-over from other donors' samples. The CDR3 runs from the conserved cysteine through the conserved F or W. Fields, in order: D gene, J gene, clone size, V gene, CDR3 protein, CDR3 DNA. A D gene is named only where the DNA matches it firmly. The size field is filled for only some rows; it gives once, few, many or a size class.

D gene: .
J gene: TRBJ1-4
clone size: .
V gene: TRBV6-5
CDR3 protein: CASSYSGRTNEKLFF
CDR3 DNA: TGTGCCAGCAGTTACTCGGGCAGAACTAATGAAAAACTGTTTTTT

D gene: .
J gene: TRBJ2-5
clone size: .
V gene: TRBV30
CDR3 protein: CAWSVPPQNQETQYF
CDR3 DNA: TGTGCCTGGAGTGTACCCCCACAAAACCAAGAGACCCAGTACTTC

D gene: .
J gene: TRBJ2-7
clone size: .
V gene: TRBV7-2
CDR3 protein: CASSSDAAYEQYF
CDR3 DNA: TGTGCCAGCAGCTCGGACGCAGCCTACGAGCAGTACTTC

D gene: .
J gene: TRBJ1-1
clone size: .
V gene: TRBV7-3
CDR3 protein: CASSLGTGMGTEAFF
CDR3 DNA: TGTGCCAGCAGCTTAGGTACGGGAATGGGGACTGAAGCTTTCTTT

D gene: .
J gene: TRBJ2-7
clone size: .
V gene: TRBV5-1
CDR3 protein: CASSLGQVDGQEQYF
CDR3 DNA: TGCGCCAGCAGCTTGGGACAGGTCGACGGGCAAGAGCAGTACTTC

D gene: .
J gene: TRBJ2-3
clone size: .
V gene: TRBV6-5
CDR3 protein: CASSSAGTDTQYF
CDR3 DNA: TGTGCCAGCAGTTCCGCCGGTACAGATACGCAGTATTTT

D gene: .
J gene: TRBJ1-6
clone size: .
V gene: TRBV4-1
CDR3 protein: CASSQDTGTKASPLHF
CDR3 DNA: TGCGCCAGCAGCCAAGATACAGGTACTAAGGCTTCACCCCTCCACTTT

D gene: .
J gene: TRBJ2-3
clone size: .
V gene: TRBV29-1
CDR3 protein: CSVEGLTDTQYF
CDR3 DNA: TGCAGCGTTGAGGGACTGACAGATACGCAGTATTTT

D gene: .
J gene: TRBJ2-5
clone size: .
V gene: TRBV21-1
CDR3 protein: CASSRTSGENF
CDR3 DNA: TGTGCCAGCAGCCGGACTAGCGGGGAGAACTTC

D gene: .
J gene: TRBJ1-1
clone size: .
V gene: TRBV10-1
CDR3 protein: CASKEKMNTEAFF
CDR3 DNA: TGCGCCAGCAAGGAGAAAATGAACACTGAAGCTTTCTTT

D gene: .
J gene: TRBJ1-1
clone size: .
V gene: TRBV30
CDR3 protein: CAWSPLGKAFF
CDR3 DNA: TGTGCCTGGAGTCCCTTGGGAAAAGCTTTCTTT

D gene: TRBD1
J gene: TRBJ1-4
clone size: .
V gene: TRBV4-3
CDR3 protein: CASSPQGLNEKLFF
CDR3 DNA: TGCGCCAGCAGCCCACAGGGGTTGAATGAAAAACTGTTTTTT

D gene: TRBD2
J gene: TRBJ2-1
clone size: .
V gene: TRBV5-1
CDR3 protein: CASSLGLAVLSSYNEQFF
CDR3 DNA: TGCGCCAGCAGCTTGGGACTAGCGGTTCTGAGCTCCTACAATGAGCAGTTCTTC

D gene: .
J gene: TRBJ1-1
clone size: once
V gene: TRBV7-9
CDR3 protein: CASSSWTDYTEAFF
CDR3 DNA: TGTGCCAGCAGCTCTTGGACAGATTACACTGAAGCTTTCTTT